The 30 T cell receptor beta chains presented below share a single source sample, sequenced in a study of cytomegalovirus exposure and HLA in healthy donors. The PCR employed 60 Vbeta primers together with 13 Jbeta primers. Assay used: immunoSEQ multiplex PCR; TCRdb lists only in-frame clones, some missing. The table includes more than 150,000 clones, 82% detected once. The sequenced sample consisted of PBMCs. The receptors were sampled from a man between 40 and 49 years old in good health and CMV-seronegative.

CDR3 protein: CASSQESWGRKRGTGELFF. DNA of the CDR3: TGCGCCAGCAGCCAAGAAAGCTGGGGCAGAAAAAGGGGCACCGGGGAGCTGTTTTTT. The chain couples TRBV4-1 to TRBJ2-2, with D perhaps TRBD1 (5 bases). Trimming left V 0 bases short and J 4 bases short, with 21 bases between. The germline V gene has CDR1 MGHRA and CDR2 YSYEKL. This CDR3 is built from 19 residues.

The CDR3 loop reads CASSFQQIDTDTQYF. The CDR3 nucleotides read TGTGCCAGCAGCTTCCAACAGATCGACACAGATACGCAGTATTTT. The chain joins TRBV7-9 to TRBJ2-3; D remains unclear. This CDR3 spans 15 amino acids. V was clipped by 3 bases and J by 2 bases, with 12 bases between them. CDR1 is SEHNR and CDR2 is FQNEAQ in the germline V gene (reference sequence).

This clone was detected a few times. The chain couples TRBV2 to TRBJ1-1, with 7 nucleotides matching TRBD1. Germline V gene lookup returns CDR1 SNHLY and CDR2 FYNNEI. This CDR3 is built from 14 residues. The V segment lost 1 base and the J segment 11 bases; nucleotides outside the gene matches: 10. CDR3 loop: CASSEVEGGKPAFF. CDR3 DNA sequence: TGTGCCAGCAGTGAAGTAGAAGGGGGCAAGCCGGCTTTCTTT.

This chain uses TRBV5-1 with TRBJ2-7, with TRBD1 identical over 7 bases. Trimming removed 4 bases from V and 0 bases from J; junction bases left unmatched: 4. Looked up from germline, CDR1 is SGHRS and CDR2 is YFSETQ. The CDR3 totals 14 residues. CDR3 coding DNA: TGCGCCAGCAGCACGGGACAGAGCTCCTACGAGCAGTACTTC. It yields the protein CASSTGQSSYEQYF. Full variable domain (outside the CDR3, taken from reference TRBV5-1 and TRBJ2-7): KAGVTQTPRYLIKTRGQQVTLSCSPISGHRSVSWYQQTPGQGLQFLFEYFSETQRNKGNFPGRFSGRQFSNSRSEMNVSTLELGDSALYLCASSTGQSSYEQYFGPGTRLTVT.

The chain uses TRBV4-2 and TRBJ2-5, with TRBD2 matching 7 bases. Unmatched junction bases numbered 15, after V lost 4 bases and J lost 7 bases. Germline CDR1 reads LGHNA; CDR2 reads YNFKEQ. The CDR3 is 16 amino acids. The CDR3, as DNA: TGTGCCAGCAGCCGGGCAGGACTAGAGACACTGAGGACCCAGTACTTC. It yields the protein CASSRAGLETLRTQYF.

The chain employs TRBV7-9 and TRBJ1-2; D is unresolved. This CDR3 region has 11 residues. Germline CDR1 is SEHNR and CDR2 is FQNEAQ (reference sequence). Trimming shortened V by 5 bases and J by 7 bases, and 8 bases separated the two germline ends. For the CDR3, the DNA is TGTGCCAGCAGCCTAACTATTGGCTACACCTTC. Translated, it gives CASSLTIGYTF. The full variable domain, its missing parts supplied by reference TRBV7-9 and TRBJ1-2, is DTGVSQNPRHKITKRGQNVTFRCDPISEHNRLYWYRQTLGQGPEFLTYFQNEAQLEKSRLLSDRFSAERPKGSFSTLEIQRTEQGDSAMYLCASSLTIGYTFGSGTRLTVV.

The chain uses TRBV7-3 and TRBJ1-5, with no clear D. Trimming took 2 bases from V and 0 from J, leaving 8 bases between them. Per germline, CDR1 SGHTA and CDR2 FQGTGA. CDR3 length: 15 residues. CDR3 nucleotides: TGTGCCAGCAGCTTATATGCGGATAGCAATCAGCCCCAGCATTTT. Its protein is CASSLYADSNQPQHF.

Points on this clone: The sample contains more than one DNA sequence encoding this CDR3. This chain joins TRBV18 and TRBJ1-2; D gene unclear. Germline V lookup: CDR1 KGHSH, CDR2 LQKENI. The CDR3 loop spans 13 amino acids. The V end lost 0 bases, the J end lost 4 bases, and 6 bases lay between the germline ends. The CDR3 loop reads CASSPPGSYGYTF. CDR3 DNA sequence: TGTGCCAGCTCACCACCGGGCAGCTATGGCTACACCTTC.

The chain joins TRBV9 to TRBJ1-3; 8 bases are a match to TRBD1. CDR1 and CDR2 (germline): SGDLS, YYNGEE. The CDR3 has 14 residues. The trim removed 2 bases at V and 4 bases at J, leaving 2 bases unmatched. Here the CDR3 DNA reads TGTGCCAGCAGCGTTCGGACAGGGGGAAACACCATATATTTT. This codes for CASSVRTGGNTIYF.

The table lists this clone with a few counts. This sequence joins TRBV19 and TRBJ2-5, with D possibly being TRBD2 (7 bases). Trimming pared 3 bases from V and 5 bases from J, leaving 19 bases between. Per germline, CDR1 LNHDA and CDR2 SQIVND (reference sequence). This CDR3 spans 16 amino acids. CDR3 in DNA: TGTGCCAGTAGTATGGATCGAAGGGGGAGGGAGGAGACCCAGTACTTC. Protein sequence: CASSMDRRGREETQYF.

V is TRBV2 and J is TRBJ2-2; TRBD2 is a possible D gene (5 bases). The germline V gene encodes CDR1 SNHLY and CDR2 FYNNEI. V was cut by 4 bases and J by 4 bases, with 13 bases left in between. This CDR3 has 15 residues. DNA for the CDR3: TGTGCCAGCAGTGTATCGGGGTCTACCACCGGGGAGCTGTTTTTT. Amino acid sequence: CASSVSGSTTGELFF.

CDR3 sequence (DNA): TGCGCCAGCAGCCAAGAGACAGGACGGGGAAACACCATATATTTT. The encoded protein is CASSQETGRGNTIYF. The chain employs TRBV4-3 and TRBJ1-3; maybe TRBD1 (6 bases). V was cut by 0 bases and J by 4 bases, with 10 bases left in between. CDR1 LGHNA and CDR2 YSLEER come from the germline V gene. The CDR3 has 15 amino acids.

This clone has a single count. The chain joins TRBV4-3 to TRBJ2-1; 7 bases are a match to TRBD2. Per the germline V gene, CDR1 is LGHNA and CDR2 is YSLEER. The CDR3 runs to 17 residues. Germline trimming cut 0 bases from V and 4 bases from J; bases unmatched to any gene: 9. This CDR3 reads CASSQDLGGTTYNEQFF. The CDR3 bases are TGCGCCAGCAGCCAAGATCTCGGCGGGACTACTTACAATGAGCAGTTCTTC.

The CDR3 here is CASSYRQDSDTQYF. The DNA for the CDR3 is TGTGCCAGCAGTTACCGACAGGACTCAGATACGCAGTATTTT. The chain combines TRBV6-6 with TRBJ2-3; a weak D match, TRBD1 (6 bases). Germline V gene data show CDR1 as MNHNY and CDR2 as SVGAGI (reference sequence). This CDR3 contains 14 residues. Trimming pared 2 bases from V and 4 bases from J, leaving 10 bases between.

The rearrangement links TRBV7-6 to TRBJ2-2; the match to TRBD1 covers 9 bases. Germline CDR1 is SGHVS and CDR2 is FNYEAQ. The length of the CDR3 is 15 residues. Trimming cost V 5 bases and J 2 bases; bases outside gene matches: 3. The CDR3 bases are TGTGCCAGCAGCCGGGGACAGGGAAACACCGGGGAGCTGTTTTTT. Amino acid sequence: CASSRGQGNTGELFF.

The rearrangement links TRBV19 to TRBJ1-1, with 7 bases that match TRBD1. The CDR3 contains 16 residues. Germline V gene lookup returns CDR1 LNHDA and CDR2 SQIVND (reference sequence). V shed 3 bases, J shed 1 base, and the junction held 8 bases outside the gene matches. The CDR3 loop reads CASSIWYRGTNTEAFF. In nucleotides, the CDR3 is TGTGCCAGTAGTATCTGGTACAGGGGAACGAACACTGAAGCTTTCTTT.

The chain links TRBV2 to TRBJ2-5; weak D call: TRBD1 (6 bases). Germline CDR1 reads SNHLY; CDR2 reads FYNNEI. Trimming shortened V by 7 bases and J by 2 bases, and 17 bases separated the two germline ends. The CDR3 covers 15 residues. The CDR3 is CASTPEPGQQETQYF. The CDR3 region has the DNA TGTGCCAGCACACCCGAACCTGGACAGCAAGAGACCCAGTACTTC.

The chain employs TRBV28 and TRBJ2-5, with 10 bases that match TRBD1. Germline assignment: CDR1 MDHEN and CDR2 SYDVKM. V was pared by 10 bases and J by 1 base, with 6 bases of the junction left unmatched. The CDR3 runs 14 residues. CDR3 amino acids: CATWDRGTQETQYF. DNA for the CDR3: TGTGCCACCTGGGACAGGGGAACCCAAGAGACCCAGTACTTC.

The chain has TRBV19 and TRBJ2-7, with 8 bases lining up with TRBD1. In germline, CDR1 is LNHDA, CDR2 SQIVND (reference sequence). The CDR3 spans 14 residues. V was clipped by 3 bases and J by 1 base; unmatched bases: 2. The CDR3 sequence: CASSIRQGSYEQYF. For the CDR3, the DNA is TGTGCCAGTAGTATTCGACAGGGGTCCTACGAGCAGTACTTC.

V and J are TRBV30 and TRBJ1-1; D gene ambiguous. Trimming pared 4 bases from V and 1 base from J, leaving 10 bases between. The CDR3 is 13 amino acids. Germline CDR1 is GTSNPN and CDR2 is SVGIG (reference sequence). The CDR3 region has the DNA TGTGCCTGGAACCTGGAGGGGAACACTGAAGCTTTCTTT. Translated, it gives CAWNLEGNTEAFF.

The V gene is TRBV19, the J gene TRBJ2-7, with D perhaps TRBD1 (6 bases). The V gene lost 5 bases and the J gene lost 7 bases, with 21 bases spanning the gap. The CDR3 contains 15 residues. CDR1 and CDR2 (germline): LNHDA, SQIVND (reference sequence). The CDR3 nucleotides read TGTGCCAGTAGTCCCACCGGGACACCGTTGAGTGAGCAGTACTTC. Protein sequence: CASSPTGTPLSEQYF.

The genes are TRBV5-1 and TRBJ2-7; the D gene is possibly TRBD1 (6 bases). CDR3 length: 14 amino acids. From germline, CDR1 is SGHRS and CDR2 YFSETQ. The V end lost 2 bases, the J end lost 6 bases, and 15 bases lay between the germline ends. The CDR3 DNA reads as TGCGCCAGCAGCTTAGAAGGGGGAATATCCGAGCAGTACTTC. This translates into CASSLEGGISEQYF.

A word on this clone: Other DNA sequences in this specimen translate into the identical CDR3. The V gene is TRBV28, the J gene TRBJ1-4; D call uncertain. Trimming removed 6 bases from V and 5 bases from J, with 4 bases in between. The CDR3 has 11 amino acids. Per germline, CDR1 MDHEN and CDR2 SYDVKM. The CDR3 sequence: CASSLNEKLFF. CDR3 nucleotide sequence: TGTGCCAGCAGCTTGAATGAAAAACTGTTTTTT.

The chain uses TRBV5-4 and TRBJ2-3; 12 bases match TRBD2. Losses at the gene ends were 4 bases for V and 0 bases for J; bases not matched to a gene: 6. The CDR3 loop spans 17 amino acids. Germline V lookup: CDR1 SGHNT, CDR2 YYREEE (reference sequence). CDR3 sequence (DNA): TGTGCCAGCAGCATCAGACTAGCGGGAGCTAGCACAGATACGCAGTATTTT. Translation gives CASSIRLAGASTDTQYF.

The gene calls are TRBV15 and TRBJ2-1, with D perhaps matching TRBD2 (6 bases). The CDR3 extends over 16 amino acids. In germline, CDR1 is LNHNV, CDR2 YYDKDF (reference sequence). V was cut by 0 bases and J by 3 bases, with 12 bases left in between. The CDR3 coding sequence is TGTGCCACCAGCAGAGATTGGGAGGCTGGCTACAATGAGCAGTTCTTC. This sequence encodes CATSRDWEAGYNEQFF.

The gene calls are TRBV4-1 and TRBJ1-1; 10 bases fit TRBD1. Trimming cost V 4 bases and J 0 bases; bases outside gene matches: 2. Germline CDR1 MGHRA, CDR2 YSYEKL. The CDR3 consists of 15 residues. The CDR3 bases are TGCGCCAGCAGCCCTGGACAGGGGGTGAACACTGAAGCTTTCTTT. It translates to CASSPGQGVNTEAFF.

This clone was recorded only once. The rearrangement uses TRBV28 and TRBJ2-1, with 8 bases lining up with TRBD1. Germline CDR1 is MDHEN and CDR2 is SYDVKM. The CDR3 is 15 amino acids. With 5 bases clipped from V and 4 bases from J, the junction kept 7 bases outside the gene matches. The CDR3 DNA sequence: TGTGCCAGCAGTGGTACAGGGGGTAAGTACAATGAGCAGTTCTTC. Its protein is CASSGTGGKYNEQFF.

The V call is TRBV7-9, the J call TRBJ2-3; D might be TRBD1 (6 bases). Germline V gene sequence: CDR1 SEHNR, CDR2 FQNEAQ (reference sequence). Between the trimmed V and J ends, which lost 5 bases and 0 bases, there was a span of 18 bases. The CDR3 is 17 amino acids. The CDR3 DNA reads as TGTGCCAGCAGCCTCCTGGGGGCCAGCCCTAGCACAGATACGCAGTATTTT. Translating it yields CASSLLGASPSTDTQYF.

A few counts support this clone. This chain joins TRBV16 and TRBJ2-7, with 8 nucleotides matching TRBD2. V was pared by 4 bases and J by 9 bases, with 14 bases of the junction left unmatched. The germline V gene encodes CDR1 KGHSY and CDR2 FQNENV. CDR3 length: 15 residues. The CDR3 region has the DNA TGTGCCAGCAGCCCCCCGGGGGGGTGGCGAAACAGGCAGTACTTC. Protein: CASSPPGGWRNRQYF. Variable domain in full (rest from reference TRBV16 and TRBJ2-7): GEEVAQTPKHLVRGEGQKAKLYCAPIKGHSYVFWYQQVLKNEFKFLISFQNENVFDETGMPKERFSAKCLPNSPCSLEIQATKLEDSAVYFCASSPPGGWRNRQYFGPGTRLTVT.

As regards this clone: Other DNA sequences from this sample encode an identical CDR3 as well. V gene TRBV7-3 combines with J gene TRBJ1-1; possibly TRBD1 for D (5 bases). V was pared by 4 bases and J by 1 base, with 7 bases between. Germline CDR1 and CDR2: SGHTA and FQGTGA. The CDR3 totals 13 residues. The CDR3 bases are TGTGCCAGCAGCTCACAGGCGAACACTGAAGCTTTCTTT. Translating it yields CASSSQANTEAFF.